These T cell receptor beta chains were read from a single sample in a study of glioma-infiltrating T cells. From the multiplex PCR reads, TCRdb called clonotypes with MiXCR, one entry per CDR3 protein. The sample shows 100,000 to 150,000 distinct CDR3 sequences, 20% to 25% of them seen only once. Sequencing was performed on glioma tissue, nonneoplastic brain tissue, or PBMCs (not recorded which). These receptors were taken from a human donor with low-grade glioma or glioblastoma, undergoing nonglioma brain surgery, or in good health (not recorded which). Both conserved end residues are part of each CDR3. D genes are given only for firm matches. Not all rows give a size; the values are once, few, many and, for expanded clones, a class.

CASSLGTGSSGAYEQYF,TGTGCCAGCAGCTTGGGCACAGGGTCCTCAGGAGCCTACGAGCAGTACTTC,TRBJ2-7,.,17,TRBV7-2,many
CASTPGTSGVVTQYF,TGTGCCAGCACACCCGGGACTAGCGGGGTGGTGACCCAGTACTTC,TRBJ2-5,TRBD2,15,TRBV6-2/TRBV6-3,once
CASSHLNVPSHNEQFF,TGCGCCAGCAGCCATCTCAATGTCCCGAGCCACAATGAGCAGTTCTTC,TRBJ2-1,.,16,TRBV4-3,.
CASKLRGDDEQFF,TGTGCCAGCAAACTACGGGGAGACGATGAGCAGTTCTTC,TRBJ2-1,.,13,TRBV7-9,many
CASSPRQGGNTEAFF,TGTGCCAGCAGCCCGAGACAGGGGGGGAACACTGAAGCTTTCTTT,TRBJ1-1,TRBD1,15,TRBV7-2,many
CASSWGPQETQYF,TGTGCTAGCAGCTGGGGGCCCCAAGAGACCCAGTACTTC,TRBJ2-5,.,13,TRBV7-7,few
CASSLGAEKLFF,TGTGCCAGCAGCTTGGGGGCTGAAAAACTGTTTTTT,TRBJ1-4,.,12,TRBV5-5,.
CASSSTVYSNQPQHF,TGTGCCAGCAGTTCCACAGTTTATAGCAATCAGCCCCAGCATTTT,TRBJ1-5,.,15,TRBV12-3/TRBV12-4,many
CSARRSYEQYF,TGCAGTGCTAGACGGAGTTACGAGCAGTACTTC,TRBJ2-7,.,11,TRBV20-1,many
CASSIGTFNEKLFF,TGTGCCAGCAGTATCGGGACCTTTAATGAAAAACTGTTTTTT,TRBJ1-4,.,14,TRBV12-3/TRBV12-4,few
CASSFWSDEKLFF,TGCGCCAGCAGCTTTTGGTCGGACGAAAAACTGTTTTTT,TRBJ1-4,.,13,TRBV5-1,.
CASSEQGNEQFF,TGCGCCAGCAGCGAACAGGGTAATGAGCAGTTCTTC,TRBJ2-1,.,12,TRBV28,many
CASSPQGLAPNEQFF,TGTGCCAGCTCACCACAAGGACTAGCCCCCAATGAGCAGTTCTTC,TRBJ2-1,TRBD2,15,TRBV18,many
CASSGWDTQYF,TGTGCCAGCAGCGGTTGGGATACGCAGTATTTT,TRBJ2-3,.,11,TRBV6-2/TRBV6-3,many
CASSLTGGIQETQYF,TGTGCCAGCAGTTTAACGGGGGGGATTCAAGAGACCCAGTACTTC,TRBJ2-5,TRBD2,15,TRBV12-3/TRBV12-4,many
CASSQDWEGVYGYTF,TGTGCCAGCAGCCAAGATTGGGAAGGAGTCTATGGCTACACCTTC,TRBJ1-2,.,15,TRBV3-1,many
CSARIDEAFF,TGCAGTGCTAGGATAGATGAAGCTTTCTTT,TRBJ1-1,.,10,TRBV20-1,many
CASSFVGSYEQYF,TGTGCCAGCAGCTTCGTCGGGTCCTACGAGCAGTACTTC,TRBJ2-7,.,13,TRBV7-9,.
CASSFLGTQYF,TGTGCCAGCAGCTTCTTAGGGACCCAGTACTTC,TRBJ2-5,.,11,TRBV5-5,.
CASSQEASGSYEQYF,TGTGCCAGCAGCCAAGAGGCTAGCGGGTCCTACGAGCAGTACTTC,TRBJ2-7,TRBD2,15,TRBV4-2,.
CASSPFIRQQNTEAFF,TGTGCCAGTAGCCCATTCATTCGACAGCAGAACACTGAAGCTTTCTTT,TRBJ1-1,.,16,TRBV19,few
CASSYRRENTEAFF,TGTGCCAGCAGCTATCGACGGGAGAACACTGAAGCTTTCTTT,TRBJ1-1,.,14,TRBV11-2,.
CAGSLVPDHSTDTQYF,TGTGCCGGCAGCTTAGTGCCGGACCATAGCACAGATACGCAGTATTTT,TRBJ2-3,.,16,TRBV7-2,.
CASSKGAGGVYNEQFF,TGTGCCAGCAGCAAGGGGGCGGGAGGGGTCTACAATGAGCAGTTCTTC,TRBJ2-1,TRBD2,16,TRBV7-2,few
CASSLGSTGETQYF,TGTGCCAGCAGCTTAGGATCGACCGGGGAGACCCAGTACTTC,TRBJ2-5,.,14,TRBV11-2,many
CASTSMGRGYYEQYF,TGTGCCAGCACCTCAATGGGGAGGGGCTACTACGAGCAGTACTTC,TRBJ2-7,TRBD2,15,TRBV28,many
CASSPLSFITDTQYF,TGTGCCAGCTCACCACTTTCATTTATCACAGATACTCAGTATTTT,TRBJ2-3,.,15,TRBV3-1,.
CASSFGGGHPTGELFF,TGCGCCAGCAGCTTTGGGGGGGGACATCCGACCGGGGAGCTGTTTTTT,TRBJ2-2,.,16,TRBV4-1,.
CASSQEGYQPQHF,TGCGCCAGCAGCCAAGAGGGGTATCAGCCCCAGCATTTT,TRBJ1-5,.,13,TRBV4-1,many
CASSRDSGYNNEQFF,TGTGCCAGCAGCCGAGATAGCGGGTACAACAATGAGCAGTTCTTC,TRBJ2-1,TRBD2,15,TRBV7-6,many
CASSQGARQSSYEQYF,TGCGCCAGCAGCCAAGGGGCCCGACAGAGCTCCTACGAGCAGTACTTC,TRBJ2-7,.,16,TRBV4-3,many
CASSPAGVAGALYNEQFF,TGCGCCAGCAGTCCCGCCGGGGTAGCGGGAGCCTTGTACAATGAGCAGTTCTTC,TRBJ2-1,TRBD2,18,TRBV4-1,many
CASSSHYEQYF,TGTGCCAGCAGTTCTCATTACGAGCAGTACTTC,TRBJ2-7,.,11,TRBV6-2/TRBV6-3,many
CASSFQRANTGELFF,TGTGCCAGCAGTTTTCAGCGGGCGAACACCGGGGAGCTGTTTTTT,TRBJ2-2,.,15,TRBV6-2/TRBV6-3,many
CSAGSGANVLTF,TGCAGTGCTGGTTCTGGGGCCAACGTCCTGACTTTC,TRBJ2-6,.,12,TRBV20-1,many
CAIVRDRGAANTEAFF,TGTGCCATCGTTCGGGACAGGGGTGCGGCGAACACTGAAGCTTTCTTT,TRBJ1-1,TRBD1,16,TRBV10-3,many
CASSKGGPNTEAFF,TGTGCCAGCAGCAAGGGGGGGCCAAACACTGAAGCTTTCTTT,TRBJ1-1,.,14,TRBV7-9,.
CSVAGWRVGYTF,TGCAGCGTTGCCGGATGGCGGGTTGGCTACACCTTC,TRBJ1-2,.,12,TRBV29-1,.
CASSYPGLANEQFF,TGTGCCAGCAGTTACCCGGGACTAGCAAATGAGCAGTTCTTC,TRBJ2-1,TRBD2,14,TRBV6-6,many
CASSTQTLQETQYF,TGTGCCAGCAGCACACAGACACTGCAAGAGACCCAGTACTTC,TRBJ2-5,.,14,TRBV7-2,many
CTSSLRTVDGYTF,TGTACCAGCAGCTTAAGGACCGTAGATGGCTACACCTTC,TRBJ1-2,.,13,TRBV7-9,.